Below are 13 T cell receptor beta chains sequenced from a single sample in a study of early T cells in non-severe SARS-CoV-2 infection. Using its own MiXCR run on the 5' RACE reads, TCRdb lists one record per CDR3 protein. The data show about 23,000 distinct CDR3 sequences, more than 4% seen once. The sample was whole blood. The receptors come from an adult who was a healthcare worker with PCR-confirmed SARS-CoV-2 infection or an uninfected control (not recorded which).

This clonotype was observed once. The gene calls are TRBV3-1 and TRBJ2-2, with TRBD1 as a possible D gene (6 bases). The CDR3 totals 13 residues. Germline assignment: CDR1 LGHDT and CDR2 YNNKEL (reference sequence). V was shortened by 4 bases and J by 6 bases, with 9 bases between the two germline ends. The CDR3 protein is CASSLHRAGELFF. The CDR3 region has the DNA TGTGCCAGCAGCCTTCACAGGGCCGGGGAGCTGTTTTTT.

This clonotype was observed at least ten times. In DNA, the CDR3 is TGTGCCATCGGCTCGGGACAGGGGCACAATGAGCAGTTCTTC. The encoded protein is CAIGSGQGHNEQFF. This chain joins TRBV10-3 and TRBJ2-1, with 10 bases matching TRBD1. The CDR3 has 14 amino acids. From germline, CDR1 is ENHRY and CDR2 SYGVKD. Germline trimming cut 8 bases from V and 5 bases from J; bases unmatched to any gene: 6.

This clonotype was found many times. A read error may produce the germline difference seen at one junction end. The V call is TRBV7-6, the J call TRBJ1-2, with 8 bases matching TRBD1. In germline, CDR1 is SGHVS, CDR2 FNYEAQ. CDR3 length equals 15 residues. Here the CDR3 reads CASSPGTGGDYGYTF. For the CDR3, the DNA is TGTGCCAGCAGCCCCGGAACAGGGGGAGACTATGGCTACACTTTC.

This clonotype was seen a few times. The V gene is TRBV30, the J gene TRBJ1-2; unclear D gene. Germline CDR1 GTSNPN, CDR2 SVGIG (reference sequence). This CDR3 is 12 amino acids long. Trimming pared 4 bases from V and 8 bases from J, leaving 14 bases between. CDR3 amino acids: CAWTPAWSGYTF. The CDR3 nucleotides read TGTGCCTGGACCCCCGCCTGGTCGGGCTACACCTTC.

This clonotype was observed at least ten times. J is TRBJ2-3 and V is TRBV24-1; D possibly matches TRBD1 or TRBD2 (6 bases each). The germline V gene encodes CDR1 KGHDR and CDR2 SFDVKD. Trimming removed 4 bases at V and 3 bases at J, with 16 bases between. There are 16 residues in the CDR3. CDR3 sequence: CATSDQGRGTTDTQYF. CDR3 bases: TGTGCCACCAGTGACCAGGGCCGCGGGACAACAGATACGCAGTATTTT.

This clonotype was seen at least ten times. The rearrangement uses TRBV5-1 and TRBJ2-7; 11 nucleotides match TRBD1. This CDR3 has 14 amino acids. Germline V gives CDR1 SGHRS, CDR2 YFSETQ. V lost 4 bases and J lost 5; bases outside the gene matches: 5. The CDR3 protein is CASSQDRGLDEQYF. The CDR3 nucleotides are TGCGCCAGCAGCCAGGACAGGGGGCTAGACGAGCAGTACTTC.

This clonotype was counted many times. The CDR3 protein is CASSNQGADSYEQYF. The CDR3 DNA is TGTGCCAGTAGTAATCAGGGGGCCGACTCCTACGAGCAGTACTTC. The chain carries TRBV19 and TRBJ2-7; 8 nucleotides agree with TRBD1. In germline, CDR1 is LNHDA, CDR2 SQIVND (reference sequence). J gave up 0 bases and V 4 bases, and 5 bases lay outside the gene matches. This CDR3 has 15 residues.

This clonotype was observed a single time. This chain connects TRBV11-2 to TRBJ2-2; TRBD1 aligns across 8 bases. CDR3 length equals 14 residues. Trimming took 6 bases from V and 4 from J; bases not matched to a gene: 4. Germline assignment: CDR1 SGHAT and CDR2 FQNNGV. CDR3 sequence: CASREGQVTGELFF. CDR3 bases: TGTGCCAGCAGGGAGGGACAGGTCACCGGGGAGCTGTTTTTT. Looking up the rest from reference TRBV11-2 and TRBJ2-2 gives the full variable domain: EAGVAQSPRYKIIEKRQSVAFWCNPISGHATLYWYQQILGQGPKLLIQFQNNGVVDDSQLPKDRFSAERLKGVDSTLKIQPAKLEDSAVYLCASREGQVTGELFFGEGSRLTVL.

The sample holds many counts of this clonotype. V gene TRBV29-1 combines with J gene TRBJ2-1; a weak D match, TRBD2 (7 bases). The CDR3 is 16 residues long. V gave up 1 base and J gave up 6 bases, with 19 bases separating them. Germline V gene data show CDR1 as SQVTM and CDR2 as ANQGSEA. The CDR3 nucleotides are TGCAGCGTTGAAGGGGGCCTGGCGGGGGCCTCCAATGAGCAGTTCTTC. Translated, it gives CSVEGGLAGASNEQFF.

Ten or more counts support this clonotype. The chain has TRBV11-3 and TRBJ2-3; D is unresolved. V was pared by 1 base and J by 4 bases, with 3 bases between. The CDR3 loop spans 12 amino acids. Germline V CDR1 and CDR2: SGHNT, YENEEA. The CDR3: CASSLGSDTQYF. The DNA of the CDR3 is TGTGCCAGCAGCTTAGGATCAGATACGCAGTATTTT.

This clonotype was counted at least ten times. This chain links TRBV21-1 with TRBJ2-7; the DNA was not compared with TRBD1, the D call given in the table. TRBV21-1 is labeled a pseudogene. CDR3 size: 14 residues. CDR3 residues: CASSEGDRVLEQYF. The CDR3 nucleotides read TGTGCCAGCAGCGAGGGGGACAGGGTCCTCGAGCAGTACTTC.

Many counts were recorded for this clonotype. The chain is built from TRBV7-6 and TRBJ1-3; D not resolved. Germline V gene lookup returns CDR1 SGHVS and CDR2 FNYEAQ. The CDR3 totals 17 residues. The germline V and J ends were trimmed by 2 bases and 4 bases, with 18 bases remaining between them. CDR3 sequence: CASSLPSPAQEGNTIYF. The DNA of the CDR3 is TGTGCCAGCAGCTTACCTTCCCCGGCTCAGGAGGGAAACACCATATATTTT. Using reference TRBV7-6 and TRBJ1-3 for the parts outside the CDR3, the full variable domain is GAGVSQSPRYKVTKRGQDVALRCDPISGHVSLYWYRQALGQGPEFLTYFNYEAQQDKSGLPNDRFSAERPEGSISTLTIQRTEQRDSAMYRCASSLPSPAQEGNTIYFGEGSWLTVV.

This clonotype was recorded a few times. The V call is TRBV7-2, the J call TRBJ2-3; 10 bases match TRBD1. J was trimmed by 3 bases and V by 6 bases; bases with no gene match: 3. Germline-derived CDR1 and CDR2 are SGHTA and FQGNSA. The CDR3 covers 14 residues. The CDR3 nucleotides are TGTGCCAGCAGATGGACAGGGGGAACAGATACGCAGTATTTT. Translated, it gives CASRWTGGTDTQYF.